This T cell receptor beta chain originates from a study of blood T cell repertoires in COVID-19 (dated by TCRdb to 2020 to 2022). Notes on the research overall: The collaborator samples originated in the United States, Italy and Spain and spanned the acute and convalescent phases of COVID-19. The material from the prospective study consisted of cDNA or gDNA derived from T cells, B-cell-depleted T cells, or PBMCs. The sample metadata nearly always contained a de-identified subject ID, COVID-19 status, age in years and sex. A freely available public database, intended as a resource for researchers studying the immune response to SARS-CoV-2, is where the repertoires were released. Deeply sampled blood TCRbeta repertoires from subjects exposed to, actively infected with, or recovered from COVID-19 were included in the dataset. Where HLA class I and class II types were available, the types were taken from metadata supplied by the sample provider, not from assay-based typing. Samples were obtained from the ongoing ImmuneRACE study (first 160 participants) and from over 1,000 subjects provided by 6 global collaborators. Here is what the overall study found, with its caveats: The amount of clinical and demographic metadata varied by source and participant and was provided uncurated.

Participants in the prospective study were aged about 18 to 100 years, lived in 20 to 25 United States geographic areas, and enrolled through a virtual design. In the prospective study, participants were assigned to cohorts based on the clinical history participants reported in a screening survey and a study questionnaire. Recovered participants in ImmuneRACE Cohort 3 were defined by two consecutive negative NP/OP PCR tests, clearance by a healthcare professional, or resolution of symptoms. In the prospective study, mobile phlebotomists collected whole blood, serum and a nasopharyngeal or oropharyngeal swab from each participant. Over a roughly 2-month period, participants in the prospective study had the option of providing additional blood draws and questionnaires. Before DNA extraction, blood samples from the prospective study were shipped at room temperature or frozen. In the case of this clone: Its cognate antigen has yet to be identified. Base qualities are not recorded, but no much larger clone differs from it by a single base.

The immunoSEQ Assay, a bias-controlled multiplex PCR, was used to amplify TCRbeta CDR3 regions from genomic DNA. Processing in the source paper ran as follows. Within the assay, amplification of reference gene primers was used to estimate how many nucleated cells each sample contained. Sequence reads were collapsed and filtered to measure the absolute abundance of every unique TCRbeta CDR3 rearrangement. For each sample, productive Simpson clonality was calculated by taking the square root of Simpson's diversity index across productive rearrangements. TCRdb provides this immuneACCESS table in a form limited to in-frame rearrangements. Some clones are lacking; in checked studies, under half of them reflect an unresolved V gene, and why the rest are absent is not known. D and trimming come from the DNA, and the V and J calls and clone size come from that table. The sample table contains over 250,000 clones; only one count was recorded for approximately 90% of them. The biggest ten clones account for about 1.1% of the sample.

After removal of 3 bases from V and 4 bases from J, the junction retains 4 bases not matched to a gene. Counted from cysteine to phenylalanine, this CDR3 has 13 amino acids. Only CDR3 DNA remains: 39 bases, in frame from the first base. The germline V gene (reference sequence) supplies CDR1 GTSNPN and CDR2 SVGIG. The sequence links TRBV30 to TRBJ2-5; 8 bases in the middle match TRBD1. The sequencing sample was made of PBMCs or T cells enriched from blood (not recorded which). This clonotype was obtained from a woman in her 30s who had recovered from COVID-19. The CDR3 region has the sequence CAWSTGGTETQYF. The DNA sequence follows: TGTGCCTGGAGCACAGGGGGGACAGAGACCCAGTACTTC.